This T cell receptor (beta chain) stems from a study of tumor-infiltrating lymphocytes in primary liver carcinoma. Study at large: Surgical resection treated primary liver carcinoma in the patients.

V shed 1 base, J shed 9 bases, and the junction held 11 bases outside the gene matches. Germline CDR1 and CDR2: SGHAT and FQDESV (reference sequence). This CDR3 has 16 amino acids. Researchers generated TCR beta cDNA from about 0.5 ug of total RNA, relying on a constant-region primer. Libraries of TCR beta came from three nested multiplex PCR rounds with slightly modified ARM-PCR. A C-beta reverse primer and TRBV1-TRBV30 forward primers served in each of the first two PCR rounds, at ten to eleven cycles apiece. TCRdb passed the multiplex PCR reads through MiXCR, listing each CDR3 protein once. The sample consists of a few hundred thousand distinct CDR3 sequences, roughly three fifths of them appearing once. A note on this clonotype: Its antigen remains unknown.

Overall study findings and caveats: Samples, which were bulk and unsorted, did not allow CD4+ and CD8+ repertoires to be compared.

Blood RNA originated from unsorted whole blood, with germline DNA additionally extracted. A sample of roughly 4 milliliters of peripheral blood was taken before surgery. The sequencing input was peripheral blood. This sequence was found in a young woman with primary liver carcinoma and hepatitis B virus infection. This chain joins TRBV11-1 and TRBJ2-1; 8 bases agree with TRBD2. CDR3 sequence reads: CASSLVGSGSSIEQFF. The DNA of the CDR3 is TGTGCCAGCAGCTTAGTAGGAAGCGGGAGTTCCATTGAGCAGTTCTTC.